The TCR beta chain under discussion was sequenced for a study of blood T cell repertoires in COVID-19. The wider study: Samples came from the United States, Italy and Spain, spanning acute and convalescent COVID-19. In each case, the material was cDNA or gDNA derived from T cells, B-cell-depleted T cells, or PBMCs.

The table lists this clone with a few counts. Per the study methods: Nucleated cell counts were estimated from reference gene primer amplification. Clones were sequenced by immunoSEQ multiplex PCR, and TCRdb holds only the in-frame ones, with some missing. Clone size and V and J calls were adopted from that table, with D and trimming inferred from the DNA. The data hold 100,000 to 150,000 clones, with around 88% observed a single time. With 5 bases clipped from V and 2 bases from J, the junction kept 5 bases outside the gene matches. CDR1 is WNHNN, CDR2 SYGVQD, per germline (reference sequence). The CDR3 is 15 residues long.

Sequencing was carried out using peripheral blood. V is TRBV10-1 and J is TRBJ2-3; 9 nucleotides agree with TRBD1. The TCR comes from a middle-aged man with acute or convalescent COVID-19. The CDR3 nucleotides are TGCGCCAGCAGTCCCGGGACAGGGTTCACAGATACGCAGTATTTT. This translates into CASSPGTGFTDTQYF.